This TCR beta chain derives from a study of T-cell reconstitution after alpha-beta-depleted transplantation in children. Study results and caveats: The high TCRbeta diversity at day 60 in some patients came from surviving recipient T cells and thymic progenitors. T-cell numbers and diversity one year post-transplant derived largely from freshly generated T cells. Several hundred expanded graft clones reportedly were the source of alpha-beta T cells about two months after transplant.

This clonotype was observed at least ten times. The antigen is undetermined. The TCRbeta library was prepared with unique molecular identifiers. TCRdb reprocessed the PCR reads with MiXCR, giving one entry per CDR3 protein. The sample carries about 98,000 distinct CDR3 sequences, 6% recorded once. The receptor comes from a female patient aged 2 to 10 who had a stem cell transplant for Fanconi anemia, so the T cells may come from the graft donor. The source material was PBMCs, mostly from graft donor cells, sampled 60 days after TCRalphabeta/CD19-depleted stem cell transplant.

DNA for the CDR3: TGTGCCAGCAGTCTCGGAAAAGGAGCGGCCAGCCAAGAGACCCAGTACTTC. Translating it yields CASSLGKGAASQETQYF. The V call is TRBV12-3 or TRBV12-4, the J call TRBJ2-5, with D tentatively TRBD2 (5 bases). V was shortened by 5 bases and J by 1 base, with 20 bases between the two germline ends. The CDR3 is 17 residues long.